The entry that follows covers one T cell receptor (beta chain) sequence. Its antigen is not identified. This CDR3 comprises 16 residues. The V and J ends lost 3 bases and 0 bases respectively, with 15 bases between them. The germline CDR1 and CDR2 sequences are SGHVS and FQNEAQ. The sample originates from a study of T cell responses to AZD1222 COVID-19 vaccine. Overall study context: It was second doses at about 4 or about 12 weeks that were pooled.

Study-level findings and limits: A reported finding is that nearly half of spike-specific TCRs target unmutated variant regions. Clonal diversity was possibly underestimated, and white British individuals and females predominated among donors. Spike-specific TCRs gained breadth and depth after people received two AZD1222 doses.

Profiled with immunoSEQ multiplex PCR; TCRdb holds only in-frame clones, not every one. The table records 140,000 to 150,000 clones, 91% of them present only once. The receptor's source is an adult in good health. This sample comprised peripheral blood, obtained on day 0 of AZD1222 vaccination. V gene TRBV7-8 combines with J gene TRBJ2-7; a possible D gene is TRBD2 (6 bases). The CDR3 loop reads CASSLGTLSSSYEQYF. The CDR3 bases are TGTGCCAGCAGCTTGGGGACTCTCTCAAGCTCCTACGAGCAGTACTTC.